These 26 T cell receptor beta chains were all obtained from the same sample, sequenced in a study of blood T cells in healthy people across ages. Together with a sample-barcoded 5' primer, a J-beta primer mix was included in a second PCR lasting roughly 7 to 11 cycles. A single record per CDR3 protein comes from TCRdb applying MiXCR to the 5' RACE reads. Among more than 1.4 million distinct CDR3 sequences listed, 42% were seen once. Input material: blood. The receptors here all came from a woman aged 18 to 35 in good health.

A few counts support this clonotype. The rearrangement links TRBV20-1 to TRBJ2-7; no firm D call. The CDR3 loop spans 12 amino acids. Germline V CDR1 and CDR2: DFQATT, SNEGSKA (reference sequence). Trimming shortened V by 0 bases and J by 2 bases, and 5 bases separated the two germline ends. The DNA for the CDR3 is TGCAGTGCTAGAGATCTCACCTACGAGCAGTACTTC. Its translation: CSARDLTYEQYF.

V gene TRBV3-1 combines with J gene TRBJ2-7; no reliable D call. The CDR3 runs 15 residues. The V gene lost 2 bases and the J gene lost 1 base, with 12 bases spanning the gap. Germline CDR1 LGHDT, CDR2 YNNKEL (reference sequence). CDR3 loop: CASSQILWGSYEQYF. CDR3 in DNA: TGTGCCAGCAGCCAAATATTGTGGGGATCCTACGAGCAGTACTTC.

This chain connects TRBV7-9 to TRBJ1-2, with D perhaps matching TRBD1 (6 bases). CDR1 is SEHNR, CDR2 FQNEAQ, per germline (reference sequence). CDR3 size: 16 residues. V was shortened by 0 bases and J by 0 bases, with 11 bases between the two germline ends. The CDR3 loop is CASSLAVGGSNYGYTF. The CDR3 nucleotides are TGTGCCAGCAGCTTAGCGGTCGGGGGCTCTAACTATGGCTACACCTTC.

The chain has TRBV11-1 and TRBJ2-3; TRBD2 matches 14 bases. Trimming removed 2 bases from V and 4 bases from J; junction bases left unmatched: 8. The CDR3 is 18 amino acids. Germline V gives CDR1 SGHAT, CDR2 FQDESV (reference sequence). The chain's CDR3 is CASSLSGLAGEISDTQYF. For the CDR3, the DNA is TGTGCCAGCAGCTTATCGGGACTAGCGGGAGAGATATCAGATACGCAGTATTTT.

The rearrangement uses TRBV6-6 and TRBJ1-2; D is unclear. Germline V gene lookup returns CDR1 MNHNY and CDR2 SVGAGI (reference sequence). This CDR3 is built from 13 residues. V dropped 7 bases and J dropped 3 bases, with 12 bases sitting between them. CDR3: CASTYREDYGYTF. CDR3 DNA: TGTGCCAGCACATACAGAGAGGACTATGGCTACACCTTC.

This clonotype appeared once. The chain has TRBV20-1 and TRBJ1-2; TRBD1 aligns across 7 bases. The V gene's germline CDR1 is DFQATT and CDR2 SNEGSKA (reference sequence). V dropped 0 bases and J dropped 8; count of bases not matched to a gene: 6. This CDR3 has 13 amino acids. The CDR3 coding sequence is TGCAGTGCTAGAGATTCCCAGGGGGTGGGCTACACCTTC. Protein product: CSARDSQGVGYTF.

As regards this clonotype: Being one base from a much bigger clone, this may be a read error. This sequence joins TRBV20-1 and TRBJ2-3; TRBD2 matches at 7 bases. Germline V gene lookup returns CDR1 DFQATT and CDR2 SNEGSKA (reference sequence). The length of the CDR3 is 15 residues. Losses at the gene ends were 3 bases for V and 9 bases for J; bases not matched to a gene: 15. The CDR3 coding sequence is TGCAGTGCTAGTGATCGGGAGCGGGGATCATGGACGCAGTATTTT. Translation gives CSASDRERGSWTQYF.

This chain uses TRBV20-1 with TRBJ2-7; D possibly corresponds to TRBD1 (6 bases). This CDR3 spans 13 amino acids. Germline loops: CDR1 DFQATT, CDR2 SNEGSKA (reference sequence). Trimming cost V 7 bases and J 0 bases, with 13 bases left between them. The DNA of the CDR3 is TGCAGTGGCGAAAGGGACACCTCCTACGAGCAGTACTTC. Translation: CSGERDTSYEQYF.

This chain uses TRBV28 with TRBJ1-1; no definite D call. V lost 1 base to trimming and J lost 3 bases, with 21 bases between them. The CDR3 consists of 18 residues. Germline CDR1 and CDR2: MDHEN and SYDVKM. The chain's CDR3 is CASSLYDPPGVGDTEAFF. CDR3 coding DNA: TGTGCCAGCAGTTTATATGATCCCCCGGGAGTGGGAGACACTGAAGCTTTCTTT.

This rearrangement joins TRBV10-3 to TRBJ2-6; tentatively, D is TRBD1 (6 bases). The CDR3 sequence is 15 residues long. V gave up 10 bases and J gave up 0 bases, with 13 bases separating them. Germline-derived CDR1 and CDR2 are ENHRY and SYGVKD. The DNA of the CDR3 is TGTGCCACCAGCCAGGGGATCTCTGGGGCCAACGTCCTGACTTTC. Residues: CATSQGISGANVLTF.

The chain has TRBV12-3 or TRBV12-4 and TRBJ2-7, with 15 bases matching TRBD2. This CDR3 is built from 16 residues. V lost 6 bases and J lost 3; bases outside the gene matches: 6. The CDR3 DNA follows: TGTGCCAGCAGAGGGACTAGCGGGGGGTTCCTCTACGAGCAGTACTTC. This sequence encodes CASRGTSGGFLYEQYF.

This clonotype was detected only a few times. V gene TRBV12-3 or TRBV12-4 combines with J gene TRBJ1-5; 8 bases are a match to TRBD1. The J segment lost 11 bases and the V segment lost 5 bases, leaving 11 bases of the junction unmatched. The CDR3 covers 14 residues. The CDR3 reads CASSRQGTERAQHF. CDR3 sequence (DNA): TGTGCCAGCAGTCGACAGGGGACCGAGAGGGCCCAGCATTTT.

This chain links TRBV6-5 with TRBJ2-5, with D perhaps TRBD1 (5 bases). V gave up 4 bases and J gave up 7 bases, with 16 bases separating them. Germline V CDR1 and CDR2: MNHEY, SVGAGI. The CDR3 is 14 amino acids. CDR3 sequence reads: CASSSDSLGLTQYF. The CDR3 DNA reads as TGTGCCAGCAGTTCCGACAGCCTGGGGTTGACCCAGTACTTC.

This CDR3 reads CASTTGGRNQPQHF. CDR3 DNA: TGTGCCAGCACCACAGGGGGCCGTAATCAGCCCCAGCATTTT. The chain recombines TRBV12-3 or TRBV12-4 with TRBJ1-5, with 9 bases identical to TRBD1. With 7 bases clipped from V and 4 bases from J, the junction kept 5 bases outside the gene matches. The CDR3 has 14 amino acids.

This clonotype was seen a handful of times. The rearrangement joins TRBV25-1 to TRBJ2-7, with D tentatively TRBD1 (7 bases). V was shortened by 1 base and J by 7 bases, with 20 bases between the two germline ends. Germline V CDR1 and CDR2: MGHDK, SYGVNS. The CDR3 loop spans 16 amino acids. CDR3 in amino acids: CASSEWGSGGYNEQYF. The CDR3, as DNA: TGTGCCAGCAGTGAATGGGGGTCAGGGGGGTACAATGAGCAGTACTTC.

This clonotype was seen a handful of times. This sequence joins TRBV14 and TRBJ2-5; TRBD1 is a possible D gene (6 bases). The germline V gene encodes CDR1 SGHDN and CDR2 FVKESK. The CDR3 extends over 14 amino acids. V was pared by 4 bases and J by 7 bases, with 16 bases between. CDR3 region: CASSPGHLVGTQYF. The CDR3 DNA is TGTGCCAGCAGCCCGGGACATCTGGTTGGGACCCAGTACTTC.

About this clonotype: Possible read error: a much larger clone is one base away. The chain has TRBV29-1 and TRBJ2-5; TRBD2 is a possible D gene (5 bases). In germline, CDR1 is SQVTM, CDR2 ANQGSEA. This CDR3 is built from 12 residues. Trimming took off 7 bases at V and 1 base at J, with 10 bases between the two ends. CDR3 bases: TGCAGCGGTAGGAGCGGCCAAGAGACCCAGTACTTC. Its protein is CSGRSGQETQYF. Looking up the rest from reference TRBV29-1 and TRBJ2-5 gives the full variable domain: SAVISQKPSRDICQRGTSLTIQCQVDSQVTMMFWYRQQPGQSLTLIATANQGSEATYESGFVIDKFPISRPNLTFSTLTVSNMSPEDSSIYLCSGRSGQETQYFGPGTRLLVL.

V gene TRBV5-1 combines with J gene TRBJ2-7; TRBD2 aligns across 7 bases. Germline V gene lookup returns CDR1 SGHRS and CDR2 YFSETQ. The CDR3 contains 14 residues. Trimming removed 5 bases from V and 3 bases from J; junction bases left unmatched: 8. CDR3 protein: CASSRGRDLYEQYF. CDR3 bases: TGCGCCAGCAGTAGAGGGAGGGATCTCTACGAGCAGTACTTC.

CDR3 sequence: CASSPPMGAGTNVLTF. CDR3 nucleotides: TGTGCCAGCTCACCACCTATGGGGGCCGGGACCAACGTCCTGACTTTC. The chain is built from TRBV18 and TRBJ2-6, with D maybe TRBD1 (6 bases). Between the trimmed V and J ends, which lost 0 bases and 8 bases, there was a span of 14 bases. The CDR3 consists of 16 residues. Germline CDR1 KGHSH, CDR2 LQKENI.

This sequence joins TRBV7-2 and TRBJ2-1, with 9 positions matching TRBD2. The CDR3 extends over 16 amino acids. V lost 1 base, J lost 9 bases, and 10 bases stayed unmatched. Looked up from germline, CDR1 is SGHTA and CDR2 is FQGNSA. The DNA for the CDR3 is TGTGCCAGCAGCTTAGGCGTAGCGGGAGCCGCCGGTGAGCAGTTCTTC. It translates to CASSLGVAGAAGEQFF.

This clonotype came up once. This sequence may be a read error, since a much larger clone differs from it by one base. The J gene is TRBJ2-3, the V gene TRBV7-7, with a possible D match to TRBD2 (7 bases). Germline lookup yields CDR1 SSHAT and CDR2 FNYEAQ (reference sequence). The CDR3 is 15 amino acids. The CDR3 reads CVSSLGGGGTDTQYF. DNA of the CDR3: TGTGTTAGCAGCTTAGGAGGGGGGGGCACAGATACGCAGTATTTT.

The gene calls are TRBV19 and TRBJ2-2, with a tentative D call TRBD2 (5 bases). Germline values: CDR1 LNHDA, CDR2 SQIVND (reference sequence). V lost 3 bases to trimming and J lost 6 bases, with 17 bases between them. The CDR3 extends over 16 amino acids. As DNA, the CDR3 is TGTGCCAGTAGTATTAAGGCGGGTGACCACGCCGGGGAGCTGTTTTTT. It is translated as CASSIKAGDHAGELFF.

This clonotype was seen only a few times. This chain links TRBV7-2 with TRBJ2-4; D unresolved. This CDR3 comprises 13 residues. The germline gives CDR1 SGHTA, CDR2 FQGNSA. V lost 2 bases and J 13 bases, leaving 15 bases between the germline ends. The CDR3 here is CASSLLPEIGQYF. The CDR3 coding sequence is TGTGCCAGCAGCTTATTACCGGAAATCGGGCAGTACTTC.

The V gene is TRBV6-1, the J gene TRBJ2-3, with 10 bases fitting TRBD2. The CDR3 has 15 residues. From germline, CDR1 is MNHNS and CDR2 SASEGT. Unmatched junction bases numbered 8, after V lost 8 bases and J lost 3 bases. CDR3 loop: CASRQREGRTDTQYF. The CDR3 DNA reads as TGTGCCAGCCGGCAGCGGGAGGGGAGGACAGATACGCAGTATTTT.

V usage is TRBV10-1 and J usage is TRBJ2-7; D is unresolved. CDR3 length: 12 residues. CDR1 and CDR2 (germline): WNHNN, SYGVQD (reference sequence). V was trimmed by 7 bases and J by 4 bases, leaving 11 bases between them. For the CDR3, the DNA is TGCGCCAGCAATGAAATGGGGTACGAGCAGTACTTC. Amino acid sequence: CASNEMGYEQYF.

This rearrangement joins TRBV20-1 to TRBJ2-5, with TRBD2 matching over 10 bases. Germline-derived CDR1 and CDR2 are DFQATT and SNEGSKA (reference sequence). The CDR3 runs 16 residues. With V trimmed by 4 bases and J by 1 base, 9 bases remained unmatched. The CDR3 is CSAKPPGLAAQETQYF. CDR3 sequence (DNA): TGCAGTGCTAAACCGCCTGGACTAGCGGCCCAAGAGACCCAGTACTTC.